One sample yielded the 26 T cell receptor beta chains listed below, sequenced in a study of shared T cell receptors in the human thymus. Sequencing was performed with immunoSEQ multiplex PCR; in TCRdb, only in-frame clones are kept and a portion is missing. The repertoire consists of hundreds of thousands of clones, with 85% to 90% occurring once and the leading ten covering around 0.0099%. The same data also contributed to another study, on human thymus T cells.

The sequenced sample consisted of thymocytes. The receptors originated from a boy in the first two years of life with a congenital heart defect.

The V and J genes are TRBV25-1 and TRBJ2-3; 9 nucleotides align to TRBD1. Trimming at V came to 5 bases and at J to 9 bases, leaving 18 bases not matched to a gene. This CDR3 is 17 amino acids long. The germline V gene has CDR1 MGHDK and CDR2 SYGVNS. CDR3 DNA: TGTGCCAGCAGTCTCCCCGGGACAGGGTTGGGGCTCGGGACGCAGTATTTT. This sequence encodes CASSLPGTGLGLGTQYF.

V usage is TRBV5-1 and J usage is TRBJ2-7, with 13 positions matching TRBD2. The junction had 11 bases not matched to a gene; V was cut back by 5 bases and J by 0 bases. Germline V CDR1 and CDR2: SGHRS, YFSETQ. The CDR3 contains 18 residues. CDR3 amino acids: CASRPCGGTSGTSYEQYF. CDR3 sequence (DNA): TGCGCCAGCAGGCCCTGTGGGGGGACTAGCGGGACCTCCTACGAGCAGTACTTC.

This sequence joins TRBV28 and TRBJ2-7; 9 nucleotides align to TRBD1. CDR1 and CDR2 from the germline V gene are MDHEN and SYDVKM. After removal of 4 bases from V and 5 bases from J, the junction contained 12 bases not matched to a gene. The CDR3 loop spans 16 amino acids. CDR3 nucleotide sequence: TGTGCCAGCAGTTCCTCGGTCCCGGGACAGGGAGACGAGCAGTACTTC. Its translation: CASSSSVPGQGDEQYF.

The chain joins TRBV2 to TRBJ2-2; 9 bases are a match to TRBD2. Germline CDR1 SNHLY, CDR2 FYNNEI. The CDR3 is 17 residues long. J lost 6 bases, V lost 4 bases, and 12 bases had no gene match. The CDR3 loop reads CASSAFAGGPPPGELFF. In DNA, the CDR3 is TGTGCCAGCAGTGCCTTTGCGGGAGGGCCGCCTCCCGGGGAGCTGTTTTTT.

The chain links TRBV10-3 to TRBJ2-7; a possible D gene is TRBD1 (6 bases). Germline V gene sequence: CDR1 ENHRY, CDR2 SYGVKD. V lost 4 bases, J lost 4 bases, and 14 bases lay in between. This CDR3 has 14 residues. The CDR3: CAISGSRDKYEQYF. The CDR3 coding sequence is TGTGCCATCAGTGGATCCCGGGACAAATACGAGCAGTACTTC.

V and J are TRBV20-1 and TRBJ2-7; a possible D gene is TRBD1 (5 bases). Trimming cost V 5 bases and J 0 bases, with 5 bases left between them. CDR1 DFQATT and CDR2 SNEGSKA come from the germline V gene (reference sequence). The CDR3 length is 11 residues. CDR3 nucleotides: TGCAGTGCTGGACACTCCTACGAGCAGTACTTC. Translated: CSAGHSYEQYF.

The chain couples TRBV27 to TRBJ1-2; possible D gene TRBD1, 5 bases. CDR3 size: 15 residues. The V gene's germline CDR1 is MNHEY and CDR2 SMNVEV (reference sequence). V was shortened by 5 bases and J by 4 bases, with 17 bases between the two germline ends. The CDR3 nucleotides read TGTGCCAGCAGTCCCCGGAAGGACACGCGCTATGGCTACACCTTC. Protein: CASSPRKDTRYGYTF.

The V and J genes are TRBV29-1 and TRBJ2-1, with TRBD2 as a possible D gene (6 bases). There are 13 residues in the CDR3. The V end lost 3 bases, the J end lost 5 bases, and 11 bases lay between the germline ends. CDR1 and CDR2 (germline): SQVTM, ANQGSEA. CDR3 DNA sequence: TGCAGCGTTGACACTAGCCAGAACAATGAGCAGTTCTTC. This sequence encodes CSVDTSQNNEQFF.

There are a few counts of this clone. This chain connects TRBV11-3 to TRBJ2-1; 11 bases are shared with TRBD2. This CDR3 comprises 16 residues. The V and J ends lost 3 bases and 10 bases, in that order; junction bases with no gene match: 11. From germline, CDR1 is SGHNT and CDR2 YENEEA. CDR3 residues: CASSFSGRDVFREQFF. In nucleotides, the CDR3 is TGTGCCAGCAGCTTTAGCGGGAGGGACGTCTTTAGAGAGCAGTTCTTC.

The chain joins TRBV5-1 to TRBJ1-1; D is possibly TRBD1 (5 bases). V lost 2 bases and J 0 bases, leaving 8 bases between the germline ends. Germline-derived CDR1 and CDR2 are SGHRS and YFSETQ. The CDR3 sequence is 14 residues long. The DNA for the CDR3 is TGCGCCAGCAGCTTCCGGGGGGTGAACACTGAAGCTTTCTTT. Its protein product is CASSFRGVNTEAFF.

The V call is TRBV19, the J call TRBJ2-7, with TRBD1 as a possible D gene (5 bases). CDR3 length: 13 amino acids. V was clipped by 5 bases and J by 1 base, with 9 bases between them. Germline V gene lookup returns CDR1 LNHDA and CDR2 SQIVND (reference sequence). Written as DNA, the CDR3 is TGTGCCAGTAGTGCCGGACAATCCTACGAGCAGTACTTC. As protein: CASSAGQSYEQYF.

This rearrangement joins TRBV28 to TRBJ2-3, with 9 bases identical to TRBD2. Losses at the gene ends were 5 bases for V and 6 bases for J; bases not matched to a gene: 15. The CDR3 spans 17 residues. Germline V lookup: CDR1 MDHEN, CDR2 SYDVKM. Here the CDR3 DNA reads TGTGCCAGCAGTCCCCGGTCGGGCGGGAGGGGGGTCGATACGCAGTATTTT. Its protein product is CASSPRSGGRGVDTQYF.

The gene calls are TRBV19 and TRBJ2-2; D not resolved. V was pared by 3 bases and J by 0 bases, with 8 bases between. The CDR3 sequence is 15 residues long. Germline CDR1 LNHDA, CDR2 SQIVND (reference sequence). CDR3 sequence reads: CASSISASNTGELFF. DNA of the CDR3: TGTGCCAGTAGTATCAGCGCTTCGAACACCGGGGAGCTGTTTTTT.

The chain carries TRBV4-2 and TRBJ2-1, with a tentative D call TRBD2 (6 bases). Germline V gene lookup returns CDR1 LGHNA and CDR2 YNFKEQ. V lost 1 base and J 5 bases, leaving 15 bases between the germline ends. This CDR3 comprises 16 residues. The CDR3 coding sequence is TGTGCCAGCAGCCAAGCACCCGGCGGAGGGGACAATGAGCAGTTCTTC. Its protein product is CASSQAPGGGDNEQFF.

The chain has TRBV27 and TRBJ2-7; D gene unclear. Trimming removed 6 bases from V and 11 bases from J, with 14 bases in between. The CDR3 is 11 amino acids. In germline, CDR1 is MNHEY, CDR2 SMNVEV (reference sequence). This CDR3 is CASSLGGRKYF. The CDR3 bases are TGTGCCAGCAGCCTTGGTGGGCGCAAGTACTTC.

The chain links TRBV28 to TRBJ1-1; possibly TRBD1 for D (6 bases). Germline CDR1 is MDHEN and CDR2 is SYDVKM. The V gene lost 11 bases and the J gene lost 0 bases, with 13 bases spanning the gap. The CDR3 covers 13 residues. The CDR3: CAAGHRVNTEAFF. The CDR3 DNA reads TGTGCCGCAGGGCACAGGGTGAACACTGAAGCTTTCTTT.

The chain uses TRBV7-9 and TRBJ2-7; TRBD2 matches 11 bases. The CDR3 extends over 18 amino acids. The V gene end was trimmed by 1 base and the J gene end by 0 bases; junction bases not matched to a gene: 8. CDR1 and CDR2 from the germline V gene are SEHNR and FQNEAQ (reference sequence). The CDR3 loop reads CASSLEASGRMHSYEQYF. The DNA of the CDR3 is TGTGCCAGCAGCTTAGAGGCTAGCGGGAGGATGCACTCCTACGAGCAGTACTTC.

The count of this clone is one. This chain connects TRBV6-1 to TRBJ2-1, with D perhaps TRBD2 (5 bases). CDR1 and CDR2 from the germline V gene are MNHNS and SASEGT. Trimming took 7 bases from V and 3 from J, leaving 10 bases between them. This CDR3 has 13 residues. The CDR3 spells CASTNGDYNEQFF. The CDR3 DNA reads TGTGCCAGCACCAACGGGGACTACAATGAGCAGTTCTTC.

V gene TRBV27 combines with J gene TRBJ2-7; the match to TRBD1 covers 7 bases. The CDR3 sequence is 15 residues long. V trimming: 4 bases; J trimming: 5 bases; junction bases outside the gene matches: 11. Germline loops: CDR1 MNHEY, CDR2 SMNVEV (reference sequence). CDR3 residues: CASSSTGSPRNEQYF. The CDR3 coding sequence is TGTGCCAGCAGTTCGACAGGGTCCCCGAGGAACGAGCAGTACTTC.

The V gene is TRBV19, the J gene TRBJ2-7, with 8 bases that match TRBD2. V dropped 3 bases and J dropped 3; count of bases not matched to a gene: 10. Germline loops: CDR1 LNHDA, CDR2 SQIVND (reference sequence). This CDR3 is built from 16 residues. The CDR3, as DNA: TGTGCCAGTAGTATTGGACTAGCCGAAACCCTCTACGAGCAGTACTTC. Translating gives CASSIGLAETLYEQYF. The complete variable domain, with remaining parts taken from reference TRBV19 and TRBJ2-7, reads DGGITQSPKYLFRKEGQNVTLSCEQNLNHDAMYWYRQDPGQGLRLIYYSQIVNDFQKGDIAEGYSVSREKKESFPLTVTSAQKNPTAFYLCASSIGLAETLYEQYFGPGTRLTVT.

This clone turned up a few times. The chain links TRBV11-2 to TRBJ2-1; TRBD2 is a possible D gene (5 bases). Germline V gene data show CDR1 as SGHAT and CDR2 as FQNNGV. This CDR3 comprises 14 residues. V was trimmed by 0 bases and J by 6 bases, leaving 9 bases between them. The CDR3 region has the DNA TGTGCCAGCAGCTTAGAGGGCGGACTCAATGAGCAGTTCTTC. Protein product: CASSLEGGLNEQFF.

CDR3 bases: TGTGCCTGGAGTCTAAACGGGGAGCTGTTTTTT. The encoded protein is CAWSLNGELFF. The chain carries TRBV30 and TRBJ2-2; D is unclear. CDR3 length equals 11 residues. CDR1 and CDR2 from the germline V gene are GTSNPN and SVGIG (reference sequence). V lost 2 bases, J lost 7 bases, and 5 bases lay in between.

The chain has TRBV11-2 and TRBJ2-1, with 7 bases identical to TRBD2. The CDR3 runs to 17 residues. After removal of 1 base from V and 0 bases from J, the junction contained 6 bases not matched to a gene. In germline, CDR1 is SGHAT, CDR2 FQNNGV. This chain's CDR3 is CASSLVGAGLSYNEQFF. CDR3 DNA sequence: TGTGCCAGCAGCTTAGTAGGAGCGGGACTCTCCTACAATGAGCAGTTCTTC.

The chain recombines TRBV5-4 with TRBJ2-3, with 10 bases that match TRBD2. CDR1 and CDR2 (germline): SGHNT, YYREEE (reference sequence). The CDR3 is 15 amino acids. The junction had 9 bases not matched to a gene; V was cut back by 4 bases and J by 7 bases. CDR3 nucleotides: TGTGCCAGCAGCGAAAGCGGGAGGGTCGGGAATACGCAGTATTTT. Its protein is CASSESGRVGNTQYF.

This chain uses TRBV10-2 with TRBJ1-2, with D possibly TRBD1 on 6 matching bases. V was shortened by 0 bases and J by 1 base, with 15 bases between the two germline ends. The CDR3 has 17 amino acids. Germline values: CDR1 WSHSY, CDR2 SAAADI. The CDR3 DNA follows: TGCGCCAGCAGTGAGTCGATAGGGGGGGCCTATAACTATGGCTACACCTTC. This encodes CASSESIGGAYNYGYTF.

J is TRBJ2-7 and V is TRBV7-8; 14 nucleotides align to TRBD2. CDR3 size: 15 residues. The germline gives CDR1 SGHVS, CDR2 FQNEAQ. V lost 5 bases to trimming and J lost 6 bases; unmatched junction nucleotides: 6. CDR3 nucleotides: TGTGCCAGCAGCCAACCGGGACTAGCGGGAGTCGAGCAGTACTTC. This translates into CASSQPGLAGVEQYF.